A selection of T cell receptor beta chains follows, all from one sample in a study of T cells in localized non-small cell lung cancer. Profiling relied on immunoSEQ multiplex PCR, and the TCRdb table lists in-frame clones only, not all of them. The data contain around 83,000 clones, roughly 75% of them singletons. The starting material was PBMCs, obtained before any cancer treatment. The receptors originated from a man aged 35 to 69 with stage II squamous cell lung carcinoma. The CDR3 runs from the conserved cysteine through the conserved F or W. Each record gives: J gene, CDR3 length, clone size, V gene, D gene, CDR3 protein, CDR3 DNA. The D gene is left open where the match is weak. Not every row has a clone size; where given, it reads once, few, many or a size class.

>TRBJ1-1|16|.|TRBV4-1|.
CASSQASAGKNTEAFF
TGCGCCAGCAGCCAAGCTTCTGCGGGCAAGAACACTGAAGCTTTCTTT
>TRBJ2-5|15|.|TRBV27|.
CASSTQHRGQETQYF
TGTGCCAGCAGTACTCAACATCGCGGACAAGAGACCCAGTACTTC
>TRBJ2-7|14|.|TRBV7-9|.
CASSLRTAPYEQYF
TGTGCCAGCAGCCTCCGGACAGCTCCCTACGAGCAGTACTTC
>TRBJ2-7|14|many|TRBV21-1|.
CASSRVKASYEQYF
TGTGCCAGCAGCAGGGTGAAAGCGTCCTACGAGCAGTACTTC
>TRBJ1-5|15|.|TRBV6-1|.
CAIKRGGHSNQPQHF
TGTGCCATCAAGAGGGGAGGGCATAGCAATCAGCCCCAGCATTTT
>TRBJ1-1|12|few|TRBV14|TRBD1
CASSPGGGAAFF
TGTGCCAGCAGCCCAGGGGGGGGCGCGGCTTTCTTT
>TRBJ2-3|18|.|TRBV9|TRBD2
CASSVVGSGDPSTDTQYF
TGTGCCAGCAGCGTAGTCGGTAGCGGGGATCCGAGCACAGATACGCAGTATTTT
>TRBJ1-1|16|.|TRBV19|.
CASSISPGASNTEAFF
TGTGCCAGTAGTATTTCGCCAGGGGCCTCGAACACTGAAGCTTTCTTT
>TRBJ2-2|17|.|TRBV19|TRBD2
CASSTTPLAANTGELFF
TGTGCCAGTAGTACAACTCCTCTAGCGGCGAACACCGGGGAGCTGTTTTTT
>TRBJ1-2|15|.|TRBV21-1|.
CASSKEGGLGYGYTF
TGTGCCAGCAGCAAAGAGGGAGGGCTCGGTTATGGCTACACCTTC
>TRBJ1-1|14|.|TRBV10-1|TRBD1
CASRLQGLGTEAFF
TGCGCCAGCAGGCTACAGGGGTTGGGCACTGAAGCTTTCTTT
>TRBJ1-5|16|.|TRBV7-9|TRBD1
CASSLGTADSNQPQHF
TGTGCCAGCAGCCTTGGGACAGCAGATAGCAATCAGCCCCAGCATTTT
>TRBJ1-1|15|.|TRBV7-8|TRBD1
CASSRPGQPNTEAFF
TGTGCCAGCAGCCGCCCGGGACAGCCGAACACTGAAGCTTTCTTT
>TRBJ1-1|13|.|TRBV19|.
CASSIGRHTEAFF
TGTGCCAGTAGTATAGGTCGACACACTGAAGCTTTCTTT
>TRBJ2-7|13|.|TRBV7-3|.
CASSLSSGSEQYF
TGTGCCAGCAGCTTATCTTCCGGGAGCGAGCAGTACTTC
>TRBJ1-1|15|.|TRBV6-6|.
CASSTHGRKNTEAFF
TGTGCCAGCAGCACCCATGGACGGAAGAACACTGAAGCTTTCTTT
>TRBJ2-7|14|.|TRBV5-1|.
CASSLGPDSYEQYF
TGCGCCAGCAGCTTGGGACCAGATTCCTACGAGCAGTACTTC
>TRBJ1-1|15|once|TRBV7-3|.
CASSLSRAGNTEAFF
TGTGCCAGCAGCTTATCTAGGGCGGGGAACACTGAAGCTTTCTTT
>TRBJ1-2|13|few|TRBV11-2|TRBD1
CASSLGTGDGYTF
TGTGCCAGCAGCTTAGGGACAGGGGATGGCTACACCTTC
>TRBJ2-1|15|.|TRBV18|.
CASSGGTGQYNEQFF
TGTGCCAGCTCGGGGGGGACAGGCCAGTACAATGAGCAGTTCTTC
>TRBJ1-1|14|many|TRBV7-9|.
CASSLGSWGIEAFF
TGTGCCAGCAGCTTAGGGTCATGGGGTATTGAAGCTTTCTTT
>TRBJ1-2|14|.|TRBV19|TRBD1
CASSKDRGRSGYTF
TGTGCCAGTAGTAAGGACAGGGGGCGATCCGGCTACACCTTC
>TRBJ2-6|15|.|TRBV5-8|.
CASSLRGTGANVLTF
TGTGCCAGCAGCTTGCGGGGAACCGGGGCCAACGTCCTGACTTTC
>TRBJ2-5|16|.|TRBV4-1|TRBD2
CASSQANGGRAGTQYF
TGCGCCAGCAGCCAAGCAAACGGCGGGAGGGCTGGGACCCAGTACTTC
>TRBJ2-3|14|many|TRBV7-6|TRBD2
CASSSEAGRSGQYF
TGTGCCAGCAGCTCAGAAGCGGGGAGGAGTGGGCAGTATTTT
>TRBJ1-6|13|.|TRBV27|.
CASSPSANSPLHF
TGTGCCAGCAGCCCCTCTGCCAATTCACCCCTCCACTTT